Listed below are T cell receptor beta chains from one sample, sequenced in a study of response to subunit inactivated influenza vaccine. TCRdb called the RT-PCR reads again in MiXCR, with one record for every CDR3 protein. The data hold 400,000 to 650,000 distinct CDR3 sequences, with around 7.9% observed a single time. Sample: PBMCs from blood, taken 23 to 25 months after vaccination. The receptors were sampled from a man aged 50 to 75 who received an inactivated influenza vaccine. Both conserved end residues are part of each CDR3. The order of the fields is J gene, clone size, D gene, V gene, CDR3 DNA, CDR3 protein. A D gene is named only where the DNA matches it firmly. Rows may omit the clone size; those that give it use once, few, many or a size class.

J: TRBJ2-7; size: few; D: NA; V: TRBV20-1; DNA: TGCAGTGCTAGAGACGTAGCGGACTCCTACGAGCAGTACTTC; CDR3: CSARDVADSYEQYF
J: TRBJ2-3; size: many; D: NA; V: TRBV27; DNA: TGTGCCAGCAGCCCCGAGGGGGGATACACAGATACGCAGTATTTT; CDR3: CASSPEGGYTDTQYF
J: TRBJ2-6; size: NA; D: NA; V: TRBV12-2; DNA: TGTGCAAGTCTCACGGTAACCGGGACAGGACATCACTCTGGGGCCAACGTCCTGACTTTC; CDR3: CASLTVTGTGHHSGANVLTF
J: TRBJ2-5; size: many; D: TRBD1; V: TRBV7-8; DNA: TGTGCCAGCAGTTTCCGGGACAGACGAGAGACCCAGTACTTC; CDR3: CASSFRDRRETQYF
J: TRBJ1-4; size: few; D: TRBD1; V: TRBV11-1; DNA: TGTGCCAGCAGCTTATGGACAGGGGACCATACAACTAATGAAAAACTGTTTTTT; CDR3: CASSLWTGDHTTNEKLFF
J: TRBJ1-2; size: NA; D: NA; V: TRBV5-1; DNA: TGCGCCAGCTCGGCTCAGGACAGCGGTTATGGCTACACCTTC; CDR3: CASSAQDSGYGYTF
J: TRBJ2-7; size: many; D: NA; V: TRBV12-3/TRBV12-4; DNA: TGTGCCAGCAGTTTTGCTCAGAGCTTCGTCCCCGAGCAGTACTTC; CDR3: CASSFAQSFVPEQYF
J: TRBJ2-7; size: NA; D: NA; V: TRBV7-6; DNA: TGTGCCAGCAGCTTAGAATATCTTCCGGGAACCAACTACGAGCAGTACTTC; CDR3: CASSLEYLPGTNYEQYF
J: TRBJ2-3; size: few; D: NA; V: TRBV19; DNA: TGTGCCAGTAGTCGAGGGGACGGAAACACAGATACGCAGTATTTT; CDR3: CASSRGDGNTDTQYF
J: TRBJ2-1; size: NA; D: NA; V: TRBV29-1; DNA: TGCAGCGTTGTATTTGGCTACAATGAGCAGTTCTTC; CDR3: CSVVFGYNEQFF
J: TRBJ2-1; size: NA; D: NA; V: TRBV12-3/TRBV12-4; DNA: TGTGCCAGCAGTTCCATCCCGGGTCGGAGGGTGTCCTACAATGAGCAGTTCTTC; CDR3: CASSSIPGRRVSYNEQFF
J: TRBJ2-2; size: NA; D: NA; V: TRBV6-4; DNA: TGTGCCAGCAGTCGGGAGCTTTCCACCGGGGAGCTGTTTTTT; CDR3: CASSRELSTGELFF
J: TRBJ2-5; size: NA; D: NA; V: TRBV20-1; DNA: TGCAGTGCTGAGCCCCAAGAGACCCAGTACTTC; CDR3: CSAEPQETQYF
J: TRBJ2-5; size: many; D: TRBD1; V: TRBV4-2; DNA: TGTGCCAGCAGCCACGATGGGACAGGGCAAGAGACCCAGTACTTC; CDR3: CASSHDGTGQETQYF
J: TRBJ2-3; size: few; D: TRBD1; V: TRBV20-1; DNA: TGCAGTGCTTTCAGACAGGGGGCAGCAGATACGCAGTATTTT; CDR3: CSAFRQGAADTQYF
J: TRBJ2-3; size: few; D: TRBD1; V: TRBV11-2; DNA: TGTGCCAGCAGCAGAGACAGGGTCACAGATACGCAGTATTTT; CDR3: CASSRDRVTDTQYF
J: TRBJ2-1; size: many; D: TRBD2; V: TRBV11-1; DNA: TGTGCCAGCAGCGCGAGCGGGGGGGCCTACAATGAGCAGTTCTTC; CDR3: CASSASGGAYNEQFF
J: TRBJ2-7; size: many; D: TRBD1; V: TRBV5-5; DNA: TGTGCCAGCAGGCCCGGGACAGGGATTTCCTACGAGCAGTACTTC; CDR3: CASRPGTGISYEQYF
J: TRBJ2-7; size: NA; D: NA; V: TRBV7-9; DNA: TGTGCCACCGGTCGGGGATTCTACGAGCAGTACTTC; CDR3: CATGRGFYEQYF
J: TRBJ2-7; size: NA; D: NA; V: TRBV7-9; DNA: TGTGCCAGCAGCTTAGCGCCCGTGTACGAGCAGTACTTC; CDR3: CASSLAPVYEQYF
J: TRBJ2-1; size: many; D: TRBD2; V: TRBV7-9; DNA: TGTGCCAGCAGCCCTAGCGGAGCCTCCTACAATGAGCAGTTCTTC; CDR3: CASSPSGASYNEQFF
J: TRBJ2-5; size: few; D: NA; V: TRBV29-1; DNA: TGCAGCGGAGGACAGGGAGGGGGCGAGACCCAGTACTTC; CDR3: CSGGQGGGETQYF
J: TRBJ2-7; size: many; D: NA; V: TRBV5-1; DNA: TGCGCCAGCAGCGTGAGTGACTACGAGCAGTACTTC; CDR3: CASSVSDYEQYF
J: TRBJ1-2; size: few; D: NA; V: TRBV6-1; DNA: TGTGCCAGCAGTGAGATGACGGGTGGCTACACCTTC; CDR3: CASSEMTGGYTF
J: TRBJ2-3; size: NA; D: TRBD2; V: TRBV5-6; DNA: TGTGCCAGCAGCTTGGTGACTAGCGGGGTTACGCAGTATTTT; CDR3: CASSLVTSGVTQYF
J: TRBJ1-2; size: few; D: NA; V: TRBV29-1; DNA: TGCAGCGTTGAAGTTGGCCCCTATGGCTACACCTTC; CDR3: CSVEVGPYGYTF
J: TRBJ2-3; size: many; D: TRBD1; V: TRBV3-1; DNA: TGTGCCAGCAGCCAAGCCGCCCCGGGACAGGGATCGACAGATACGCAGTATTTT; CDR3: CASSQAAPGQGSTDTQYF
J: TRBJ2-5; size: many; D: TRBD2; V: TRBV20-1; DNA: TGCAGTGCTAGAGATCCCCTCAGCGGGGGGGTTCAAGAGACCCAGTACTTC; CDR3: CSARDPLSGGVQETQYF
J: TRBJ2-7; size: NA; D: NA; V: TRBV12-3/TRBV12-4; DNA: TGTGCCAGCAGTTCCGAGCAGCCCACCTACGAGCAGTACTTC; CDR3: CASSSEQPTYEQYF
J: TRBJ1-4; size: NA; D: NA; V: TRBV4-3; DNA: TGCGCCAGCAGCCCGCAATTTGGACACAATGAAAAACTGTTTTTT; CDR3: CASSPQFGHNEKLFF
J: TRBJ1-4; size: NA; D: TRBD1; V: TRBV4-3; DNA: TGCGCCAGCAGCCGACCGGGACAGACTAATGAAAAACTGTTTTTT; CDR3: CASSRPGQTNEKLFF
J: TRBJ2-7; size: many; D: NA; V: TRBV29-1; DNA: TGCAGCGTTGAAGCATCGAGTAAAAGGCAACAGTACTTC; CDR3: CSVEASSKRQQYF
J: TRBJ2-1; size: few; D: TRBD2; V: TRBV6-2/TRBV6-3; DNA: TGTGCCAGCAGAAGACTAGCGGATATGTACAATGAGCAGTTCTTC; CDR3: CASRRLADMYNEQFF
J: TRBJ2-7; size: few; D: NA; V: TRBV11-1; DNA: TGTGCCAGCAGCCTCATCCAGAGCGGGGGACAGGGAAGTCGTTTCTCCTACGAGCAGTACTTC; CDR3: CASSLIQSGGQGSRFSYEQYF
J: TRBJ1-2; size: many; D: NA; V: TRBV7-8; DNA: TGTGCCAGCAGCCCCTGGACAGAAATTAACTATGGCTACACCTTC; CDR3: CASSPWTEINYGYTF
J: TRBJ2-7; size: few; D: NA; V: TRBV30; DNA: TGTGCCTGGGTGGGGTCCTACGAGCAGTACTTC; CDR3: CAWVGSYEQYF
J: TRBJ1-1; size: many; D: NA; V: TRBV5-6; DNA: TGTGCCAGCAGCCTGCCGGGGATGGATAAAGGGACTGAAGCTTTCTTT; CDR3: CASSLPGMDKGTEAFF
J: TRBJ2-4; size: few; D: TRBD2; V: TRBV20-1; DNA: TGCAGTGCCAATGACGGTGCGTCTAGCGGGGTCAAAAACATTCAGTACTTC; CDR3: CSANDGASSGVKNIQYF
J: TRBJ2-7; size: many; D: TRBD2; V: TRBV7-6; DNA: TGTGCCAGCAGCTTATACGTAGCGGGAGGGTCGGGGGAGCAGTACTTC; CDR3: CASSLYVAGGSGEQYF
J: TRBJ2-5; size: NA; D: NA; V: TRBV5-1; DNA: TGCGCCAGCAGGGCCTCGGGGGGCCTTCGCCAAGAGACCCAGTACTTC; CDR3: CASRASGGLRQETQYF
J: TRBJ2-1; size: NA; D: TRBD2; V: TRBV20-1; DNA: TGCAGTGCTCTAAGACTAGCGACTAACAATGAGCAGTTCTTC; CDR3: CSALRLATNNEQFF
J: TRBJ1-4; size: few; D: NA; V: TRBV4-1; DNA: TGCGCCAGCAGCCGAATTGGGGTGGCCGAACGAAATGAAAAACTGTTTTTT; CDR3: CASSRIGVAERNEKLFF
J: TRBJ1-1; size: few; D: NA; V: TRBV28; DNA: TGTGCCAGCAGTTTATATCCTGCTACCACTGAAGCTTTCTTT; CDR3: CASSLYPATTEAFF
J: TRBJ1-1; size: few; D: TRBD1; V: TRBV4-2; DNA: TGTGCCAGCAGCCAAGATCCAAGGGGGGCCAGGGGGCGCGGTACTGAAGCTTTCTTT; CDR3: CASSQDPRGARGRGTEAFF
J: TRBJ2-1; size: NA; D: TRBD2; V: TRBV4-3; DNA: TGCGCCAGCAGCCGCCGGACTAGCGGGGGGGGCTCCTACAATGAGCAGTTCTTC; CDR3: CASSRRTSGGGSYNEQFF
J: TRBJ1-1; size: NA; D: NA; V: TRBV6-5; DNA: TGTGCCAGCAGTTACTCTCAGAGTGTGAACACTGAAGCTTTCTTT; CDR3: CASSYSQSVNTEAFF
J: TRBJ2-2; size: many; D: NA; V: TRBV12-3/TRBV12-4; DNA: TGTGCCAGCAGTTCCCAGGGGTGGGTCACCGGGGAGCTGTTTTTT; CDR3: CASSSQGWVTGELFF
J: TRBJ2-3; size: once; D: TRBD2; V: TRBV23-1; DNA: TGCGCCAGCACGATCCTAGTACTAGCGCCTAGCACAGATACGCAGTATTTT; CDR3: CASTILVLAPSTDTQYF
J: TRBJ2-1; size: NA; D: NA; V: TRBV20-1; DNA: TGCAGTGCTAGTCGCGGCCCCCACGGCAATGAGCAGTTCTTC; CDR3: CSASRGPHGNEQFF
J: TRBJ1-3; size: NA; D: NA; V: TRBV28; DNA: TGTGCCAGCAGTTCACCGGCTATTACAGGCTCTGGAAACACCATATATTTT; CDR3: CASSSPAITGSGNTIYF
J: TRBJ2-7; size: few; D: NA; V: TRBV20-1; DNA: TGCAGTGTTTACACTGAGCTAGCCGCCTACGAGCAGTACTTC; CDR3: CSVYTELAAYEQYF
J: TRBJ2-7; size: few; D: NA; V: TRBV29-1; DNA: TGCAGCGCAATCGGGTGGGAGAACTACGAGCAGTACTTC; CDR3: CSAIGWENYEQYF
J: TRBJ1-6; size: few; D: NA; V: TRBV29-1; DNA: TGCAGCGTTGCCAAGGGGGTCGGGTCACCCCTCCACTTT; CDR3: CSVAKGVGSPLHF
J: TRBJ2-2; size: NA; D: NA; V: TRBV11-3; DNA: TGTGCCAGCAGCAGGGGACCCACCGGGGAGCTGTTTTTT; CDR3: CASSRGPTGELFF
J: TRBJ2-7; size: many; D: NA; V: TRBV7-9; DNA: TGTGCCAGCAGCCGACAGTATAACTCCTACGAGCAGTACTTC; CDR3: CASSRQYNSYEQYF
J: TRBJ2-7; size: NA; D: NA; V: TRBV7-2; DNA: TGTGCCAGCAGTTCCCGCAGGGACTACGAGCAGTACTTC; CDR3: CASSSRRDYEQYF
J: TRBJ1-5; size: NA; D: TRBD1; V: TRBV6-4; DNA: TGTGCCAGCAGTGAGGGGACAGGGGGCAATCAGCCCCAGCATTTT; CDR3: CASSEGTGGNQPQHF
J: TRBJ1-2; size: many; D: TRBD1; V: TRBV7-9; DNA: TGTGCCAGCAGCTTACAGGGGGGAAAGAACTATGGCTACACCTTC; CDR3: CASSLQGGKNYGYTF
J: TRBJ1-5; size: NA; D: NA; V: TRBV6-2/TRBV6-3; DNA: TGTGCCAGCAGTTACTCGAGTCGGCCGAATCAGCCCCAGCATTTT; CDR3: CASSYSSRPNQPQHF
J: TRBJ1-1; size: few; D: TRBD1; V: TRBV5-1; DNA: TGCGCCAGCAGCATAAGTCCCGGGACAGGGAACACTGAAGCTTTCTTT; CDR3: CASSISPGTGNTEAFF